Detailed here is one TCR beta chain. The antigen is undetermined. By way of CD45RO/CCR7/CD25/CD127/CD95/CD27, the CD4+ regulatory, stem cell-like memory, central memory and naive cells were sorted. Expressed TCRB transcripts were sequenced because the isolated RNA had all been reverse transcribed beforehand. The protocol was immunoSEQ multiplex PCR, while the TCRdb copy is restricted to in-frame clones and leaves out a portion. The sample includes around 260,000 clones, roughly 20% of them seen just once. Germline CDR1 SNHLY, CDR2 FYNNEI. Trimming removed 6 bases from V and 2 bases from J; junction bases left unmatched: 6. This CDR3 contains 14 residues. This entry comes from a study of beta chain features in type 1 diabetes. Study context: Cells sorted and examined across all samples totaled roughly 98 million.

Points from the study as a whole: Type 1 diabetes patients had VDJ junctions that carried fewer insertions and more deletions. TCRB CDR3s from Type 1 diabetes patients were moderately but significantly shorter in all four CD4+ subsets.

The chain has TRBV2 and TRBJ2-7; TRBD2 matches at 8 bases. Sequencing was performed on naive CD4+ T cells from blood. This receptor was taken from a woman aged 35 to 49 with type 1 diabetes. CDR3 bases: TGTGCCAGCAGGACCGGACTAGCTGCCTACGAGCAGTACTTC. This gives the protein CASRTGLAAYEQYF.